This T cell receptor (beta chain) was identified in a study of graft-versus-host responses after intestinal transplantation. On the study more broadly: All recipients were transplanted with multivisceral, liver-intestinal, or isolated intestinal grafts. Recipients uniformly received anti-thymocyte globulin induction, followed by tacrolimus and steroids for approximately 3 years.

Germline values: CDR1 SGHVS, CDR2 FNYEAQ. The CDR3 totals 17 residues. V lost 2 bases, J lost 1 base, and 8 bases stayed unmatched. The repertoire was sequenced with immunoSEQ multiplex PCR; TCRdb's copy has only in-frame clones and lacks some. Of some 85,000 clones in the sample, more than 75% are singletons; the top ten hold under 9.5%. In regard to this clone: Its antigen is not identified.

Study-level results: Those patients showing graft-donor T cell macrochimerism displayed high graft-versus-host to host-versus-graft clonal ratios in allografts. The marrow of recipients harbored GvH clones, and ileum or blood showed some of them first.

The chain carries TRBV7-6 and TRBJ2-5; TRBD2 agrees at 9 bases. The receptor comes from a human donor who was the organ donor for an intestinal transplant. The sequences come from unstimulated CD8+ T cells sorted from spleen or lymph node cells, collected before transplant. The CDR3 protein is CASSLMVPSGTQETQYF. The CDR3 nucleotides are TGTGCCAGCAGCTTAATGGTCCCTAGCGGGACCCAAGAGACCCAGTACTTC.